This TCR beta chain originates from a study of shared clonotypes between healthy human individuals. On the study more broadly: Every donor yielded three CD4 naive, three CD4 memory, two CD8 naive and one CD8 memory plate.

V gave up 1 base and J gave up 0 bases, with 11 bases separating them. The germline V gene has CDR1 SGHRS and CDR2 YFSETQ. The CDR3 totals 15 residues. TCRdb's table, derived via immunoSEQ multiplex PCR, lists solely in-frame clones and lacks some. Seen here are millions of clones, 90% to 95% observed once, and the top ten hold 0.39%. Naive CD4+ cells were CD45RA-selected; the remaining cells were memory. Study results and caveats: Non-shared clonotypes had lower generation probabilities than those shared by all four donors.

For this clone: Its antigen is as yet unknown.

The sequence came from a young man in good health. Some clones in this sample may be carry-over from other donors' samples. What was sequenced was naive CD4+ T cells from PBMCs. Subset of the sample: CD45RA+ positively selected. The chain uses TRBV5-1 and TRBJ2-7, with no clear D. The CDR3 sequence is CASSLSAVTSYEQYF. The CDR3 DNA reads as TGCGCCAGCAGCTTGTCGGCAGTGACCTCCTACGAGCAGTACTTC.